This TCR beta chain was sequenced in a study of shared clonotypes between healthy human individuals. V shed 6 bases, J shed 4 bases, and the junction held 11 bases outside the gene matches. The CDR3 totals 16 residues. CDR1 is SGHVS and CDR2 is FQNEAQ in the germline V gene. Clones were sequenced by immunoSEQ multiplex PCR, and TCRdb holds only the in-frame ones, with some missing. The sample has roughly 680,000 clones; 55% to 80% are singletons. Source material: memory CD4+ T cells sorted from blood. Subset indicated: CD45RA-negative fraction. The source of this sequence is a woman between 25 and 40 years old in good health. The chain links TRBV7-8 to TRBJ2-1; the match to TRBD1 covers 8 bases. The DNA for the CDR3 is TGTGCCAGCAGTAAAGGCCAGGGGGCTGGTTACAATGAGCAGTTCTTC. Translated, it gives CASSKGQGAGYNEQFF.